The 23 T cell receptor beta chains given below trace back to one sample, sequenced in a study of blood T cell repertoires in COVID-19. Using immunoSEQ multiplex PCR, the repertoire was profiled, and TCRdb retains in-frame clones only, with some absent. This table holds 6,200 or so clones, roughly four fifths found once. Sequencing was done on a sample of peripheral blood. These receptors all come from a man in his 60s with acute or convalescent COVID-19.

The chain is built from TRBV3-1 (or the pseudogene TRBV3-2) and TRBJ2-6; the D gene is possibly TRBD2 (6 bases). Trimming removed 3 bases from V and 12 bases from J, with 18 bases in between. This CDR3 comprises 15 residues. Germline V lookup: CDR1 LGHDT, CDR2 YNNKEL (reference sequence). In DNA, the CDR3 is TGTGCCAGCAGCCAGGAGGGGAGAAGAGTCGGCGTCCTGACTTTC. It yields the protein CASSQEGRRVGVLTF.

The chain couples TRBV4-3 to TRBJ2-3; D gene ambiguous. Germline CDR1 reads LGHNA; CDR2 reads YSLEER. This CDR3 has 15 residues. The germline V and J ends were trimmed by 4 bases and 1 base, with 12 bases remaining between them. This chain's CDR3 is CASSPYHQGTDTQYF. In DNA, the CDR3 is TGCGCCAGCAGCCCCTATCACCAGGGCACAGATACGCAGTATTTT.

This chain links TRBV2 with TRBJ2-7; D is unresolved. Trimming pared 5 bases from V and 2 bases from J, leaving 4 bases between. CDR3 length: 11 residues. The germline CDR1 and CDR2 sequences are SNHLY and FYNNEI. Here the CDR3 DNA reads TGTGCCAGCAGTTCGGCCTACGAGCAGTACTTC. Translating it yields CASSSAYEQYF. The variable domain in full, completed from reference TRBV2 and TRBJ2-7, reads EPEVTQTPSHQVTQMGQEVILRCVPISNHLYFYWYRQILGQKVEFLVSFYNNEISEKSEIFDDQFSVERPDGSNFTLKIRSTKLEDSAMYFCASSSAYEQYFGPGTRLTVT.

The DNA of the CDR3 is TGTGCCAGCAGCTTGGTAACAGGGAACAATTCACCCCTCCACTTT. Translated: CASSLVTGNNSPLHF. The chain is built from TRBV5-5 and TRBJ1-6; weak D call: TRBD1 (6 bases). CDR1 is SGHKS, CDR2 YYEKEE, per germline (reference sequence). Trimming took off 0 bases at V and 7 bases at J, with 11 bases between the two ends. The CDR3 loop spans 15 amino acids.

By proportion, this clone is medium-sized. The J gene is TRBJ2-1, the V gene TRBV7-8; tentatively, D is TRBD2 (5 bases). In germline, CDR1 is SGHVS, CDR2 FQNEAQ. Between the trimmed V and J ends, which lost 10 bases and 0 bases, there was a span of 16 bases. This CDR3 has 15 amino acids. The CDR3 nucleotides are TGTGCCACTCGTGCGGGCGGAGGCTCCTACAATGAGCAGTTCTTC. It codes for CATRAGGGSYNEQFF. Full variable domain (remainder filled in from reference TRBV7-8 and TRBJ2-1): GAGVSQSPRYKVAKRGQDVALRCDPISGHVSLFWYQQALGQGPEFLTYFQNEAQLDKSGLPSDRFFAERPEGSVSTLKIQRTQQEDSAVYLCATRAGGGSYNEQFFGPGTRLTVL.

The chain uses TRBV27 and TRBJ2-3, with 10 bases matching TRBD2. The length of the CDR3 is 15 residues. The ends lost 6 bases at V and 4 bases at J; junction bases unmatched: 7. Germline assignment: CDR1 MNHEY and CDR2 SMNVEV (reference sequence). CDR3 bases: TGTGCCAGCAGCTCCAGCGGGAGGGCCCCAGATACGCAGTATTTT. Translating it yields CASSSSGRAPDTQYF.

The V call is TRBV4-3, the J call TRBJ1-3; D is perhaps TRBD1 (6 bases). Germline V CDR1 and CDR2: LGHNA, YSLEER. The germline V and J ends were trimmed by 5 bases and 3 bases, with 14 bases remaining between them. This CDR3 spans 15 amino acids. The CDR3 region has the DNA TGCGCCAGCAGCTCGCCAGGCAGGGGTGGAAACACCATATATTTT. Residues: CASSSPGRGGNTIYF.

This sequence joins TRBV5-4 and TRBJ1-2, with D possibly TRBD1 on 6 matching bases. Germline lookup yields CDR1 SGHNT and CDR2 YYREEE (reference sequence). The CDR3 totals 15 residues. Trimming shortened V by 0 bases and J by 2 bases, and 11 bases separated the two germline ends. The DNA for the CDR3 is TGTGCCAGCAGCTTGGGGACAGACCAAAACTATGGCTACACCTTC. Residues: CASSLGTDQNYGYTF. Full variable domain (outside the CDR3, taken from reference TRBV5-4 and TRBJ1-2): ETGVTQSPTHLIKTRGQQVTLRCSSQSGHNTVSWYQQALGQGPQFIFQYYREEENGRGNFPPRFSGLQFPNYSSELNVNALELDDSALYLCASSLGTDQNYGYTFGSGTRLTVV.

V and J are TRBV5-1 and TRBJ2-7; TRBD1 is a possible D gene (6 bases). V lost 4 bases to trimming and J lost 7 bases, with 18 bases between them. Germline V gene sequence: CDR1 SGHRS, CDR2 YFSETQ. This CDR3 is built from 14 residues. The CDR3, as DNA: TGCGCCAGCAGCGGAACAGGGTCTTCTAGAGAGCAGTACTTC. Encoded protein: CASSGTGSSREQYF.

This sequence joins TRBV4-3 and TRBJ2-5; 11 bases are shared with TRBD2. The V and J ends lost 2 bases and 3 bases, in that order; junction bases with no gene match: 2. CDR1 is LGHNA, CDR2 YSLEER, per germline. The CDR3 totals 15 residues. CDR3 sequence (DNA): TGCGCCAGCAGCCAAATACTAGCGGGAGAAGAGACCCAGTACTTC. This encodes CASSQILAGEETQYF.

CDR3 sequence reads: CSVNRGGLGEAFF. The CDR3 DNA sequence: TGCAGCGTCAACAGGGGCGGGTTGGGTGAAGCTTTCTTT. V and J are TRBV29-1 and TRBJ1-1, with 7 nucleotides matching TRBD1. Germline V CDR1 and CDR2: SQVTM, ANQGSEA. This CDR3 region has 13 residues. V lost 6 bases, J lost 7 bases, and 11 bases stayed unmatched.

The chain has TRBV11-2 and TRBJ2-7; D remains unclear. The V and J ends lost 0 bases and 7 bases respectively, with 7 bases between them. This CDR3 has 12 residues. Germline V gives CDR1 SGHAT, CDR2 FQNNGV. CDR3 in amino acids: CASSLDKREQYF. CDR3 nucleotide sequence: TGTGCCAGCAGCTTAGATAAACGGGAGCAGTACTTC.

This clone was seen a single time. V usage is TRBV27 and J usage is TRBJ1-2; TRBD1 might be the D (5 bases). Germline CDR1 and CDR2: MNHEY and SMNVEV (reference sequence). V dropped 3 bases and J dropped 6 bases, with 11 bases sitting between them. The CDR3 has 13 residues. CDR3 protein: CASSFQGSDGYTF. CDR3 sequence (DNA): TGTGCCAGCAGTTTTCAGGGAAGCGATGGCTACACCTTC.

The gene calls are TRBV9 and TRBJ1-3; D is possibly TRBD1 (5 bases). Germline V lookup: CDR1 SGDLS, CDR2 YYNGEE. This CDR3 contains 15 residues. The ends were cut back, 1 base at V and 2 bases at J, with 10 bases in the middle. This chain's CDR3 is CASSVTGVAGNTIYF. The DNA of the CDR3 is TGTGCCAGCAGCGTAACAGGAGTCGCTGGAAACACCATATATTTT.

The chain combines TRBV14 with TRBJ2-2; D gene ambiguous. V was clipped by 4 bases and J by 0 bases, with 15 bases between them. The CDR3 is made up of 17 amino acids. From germline, CDR1 is SGHDN and CDR2 FVKESK. DNA of the CDR3: TGTGCCAGCAGCCGAGGTCGTGTGGCCGCGAACACCGGGGAGCTGTTTTTT. This gives the protein CASSRGRVAANTGELFF.

This chain connects TRBV5-5 to TRBJ2-7; TRBD2 is a possible D gene (5 bases). V dropped 2 bases and J dropped 4 bases, with 10 bases sitting between them. Germline values: CDR1 SGHKS, CDR2 YYEKEE (reference sequence). The CDR3 is 13 residues long. As DNA, the CDR3 is TGTGCCAGCAGCTTCGGTCGGGGTTACGAGCAGTACTTC. It codes for CASSFGRGYEQYF.

This clone was found once. The chain recombines TRBV6-1 with TRBJ2-3; a possible D gene is TRBD2 (5 bases). There are 16 residues in the CDR3. Trimming cost V 2 bases and J 4 bases, with 16 bases left between them. Germline V lookup: CDR1 MNHNS, CDR2 SASEGT. The CDR3 bases are TGTGCCAGCAGTGAAAGGATAGCGTATTTGGCAGATACGCAGTATTTT. As protein: CASSERIAYLADTQYF.

The chain is built from TRBV20-1 and TRBJ2-1; 11 positions match TRBD2. This CDR3 contains 14 residues. After removal of 6 bases from V and 6 bases from J, the junction contained 7 bases not matched to a gene. Germline values: CDR1 DFQATT, CDR2 SNEGSKA (reference sequence). CDR3 nucleotide sequence: TGCAGTGCCAGTAGCGGGGGGGCCTTCAATGAGCAGTTCTTC. It is translated as CSASSGGAFNEQFF.

This chain uses TRBV6-6 with TRBJ2-7; 15 nucleotides match TRBD2. The CDR3 has 17 amino acids. Germline values: CDR1 MNHNY, CDR2 SVGAGI (reference sequence). V shed 5 bases and J 2 bases; nucleotides not matched to a gene: 7. The CDR3 spells CASSPGTSGGLTYEQYF. CDR3 sequence (DNA): TGTGCCAGCAGTCCCGGGACTAGCGGGGGGCTGACCTACGAGCAGTACTTC.

This chain links TRBV5-1 with TRBJ2-5; 7 positions match TRBD1. Germline V gene lookup returns CDR1 SGHRS and CDR2 YFSETQ. The junction had 9 bases not matched to a gene; V was cut back by 4 bases and J by 3 bases. The CDR3 sequence is 15 residues long. The CDR3: CASSPWDSAKETQYF. CDR3 nucleotide sequence: TGCGCCAGCAGCCCCTGGGACAGCGCCAAAGAGACCCAGTACTTC.

The genes are TRBV3-1 (or the pseudogene TRBV3-2) and TRBJ1-1; 7 bases align to TRBD1. CDR1 LGHDT and CDR2 YNNKEL come from the germline V gene (reference sequence). This CDR3 region has 14 residues. Losses at the gene ends were 2 bases for V and 7 bases for J; bases not matched to a gene: 7. CDR3 region: CASSQRGTGDEAFF. Here the CDR3 DNA reads TGTGCCAGCAGCCAAAGGGGAACAGGGGATGAAGCTTTCTTT.

This sequence joins TRBV3-1 (or the pseudogene TRBV3-2) and TRBJ1-2, with D tentatively TRBD1 (5 bases). Germline V gene data show CDR1 as LGHDT and CDR2 as YNNKEL (reference sequence). There are 13 residues in the CDR3. Trimming pared 4 bases from V and 7 bases from J, leaving 13 bases between. The CDR3 nucleotides are TGTGCCAGCAGCCCGGACATCCAGTCTGGCTACACCTTC. Amino acid sequence: CASSPDIQSGYTF.

This clone was seen just once. The V call is TRBV30, the J call TRBJ2-7; D is perhaps TRBD1 (6 bases). CDR1 is GTSNPN, CDR2 SVGIG, per germline (reference sequence). Trimming removed 0 bases from V and 3 bases from J, with 12 bases in between. CDR3 size: 14 residues. DNA of the CDR3: TGTGCCTGGAGTGTTGGGTCCAGGGGCTACGAGCAGTACTTC. Encoded protein: CAWSVGSRGYEQYF.